This T cell receptor (beta chain) was obtained from a study of identical twins. Broader study findings: Weaker excess twin sharing was seen among beta out-of-frame sequences. Those out-of-frame alpha sequences shared by twins showed an excess of low generation probability. Cord blood's abundant beta clonotypes had fewer insertions, unlike memory repertoires.

Unique molecular identifiers were present on the cDNA, which also gained a universal primer site by template switching. One entry per CDR3 protein results from TCRdb running MiXCR on the 5' RACE reads. The sample has 540,000 or so distinct CDR3 sequences, approximately 20% seen once. There are 14 residues in the CDR3. With 3 bases removed from V and 0 bases from J, the gap between germline ends came to 9 bases. Germline lookup yields CDR1 DFQATT and CDR2 SNEGSKA (reference sequence). A word on this clonotype: Its target is unknown.

The same sample was also used in a study of yellow fever vaccine responses in identical twins.

The material sequenced was CD4+ T cells sorted from blood. The chain couples TRBV20-1 to TRBJ1-5; no definite D call. The receptor comes from a woman between 18 and 29 years old in good health. Here the CDR3 reads CSASVLNSNQPQHF. The CDR3 region has the DNA TGCAGTGCTAGTGTCCTCAATAGCAATCAGCCCCAGCATTTT.